Shown below are 26 T cell receptor beta chains from a single sample sequenced in a study of blood T cell repertoires in COVID-19. Libraries were prepared by immunoSEQ multiplex PCR; TCRdb keeps only in-frame clonotypes and omits some of them. Altogether fewer than 55,000 clones are present, roughly four fifths being singletons, with the ten largest covering 13% to 15%. The sequencing sample was made of peripheral blood. The receptors come from a human donor with acute or convalescent COVID-19. The donor label of this sample is uncertain.

The chain employs TRBV4-2 and TRBJ2-7, with 12 nucleotides matching TRBD2. Germline V gene sequence: CDR1 LGHNA, CDR2 YNFKEQ. The CDR3 contains 16 residues. Germline trimming cut 4 bases from V and 7 bases from J; bases unmatched to any gene: 11. DNA for the CDR3: TGTGCCAGCAGCCTGCACCTAGCGGGAGGGTTTCTGGAGCAGTACTTC. Its protein product is CASSLHLAGGFLEQYF.

The table lists this clone with a count of one. CDR3 coding DNA: TGTGCCACCAGTGATTCGAACAGGGGCTCAAATGAAAAACTGTTTTTT. This encodes CATSDSNRGSNEKLFF. The chain uses TRBV24-1 and TRBJ1-4, with 7 bases aligning to TRBD1. The J segment lost 5 bases and the V segment lost 2 bases, leaving 7 bases of the junction unmatched. The CDR3 has 16 residues. Germline-derived CDR1 and CDR2 are KGHDR and SFDVKD.

This chain links TRBV2 with TRBJ2-5, with D possibly being TRBD2 (7 bases). CDR1 and CDR2 (germline): SNHLY, FYNNEI. This CDR3 has 18 residues. The V end lost 6 bases, the J end lost 1 base, and 24 bases lay between the germline ends. CDR3 loop: CASSARSGGGATQETQYF. CDR3 sequence (DNA): TGTGCCAGCAGCGCGAGAAGCGGAGGGGGGGCCACCCAAGAGACCCAGTACTTC.

The V and J genes are TRBV6-2 or TRBV6-3 and TRBJ2-7, with D hard to call. The CDR3 runs 13 residues. V was pared by 0 bases and J by 0 bases, with 3 bases between. Germline CDR1 is MNHEY and CDR2 is SVGEGT. For the CDR3, the DNA is TGTGCCAGCAGTTACTCGTACTCCTACGAGCAGTACTTC. Protein: CASSYSYSYEQYF.

This sequence joins TRBV7-2 and TRBJ1-3, with D perhaps TRBD1 (6 bases). Germline V gene lookup returns CDR1 SGHTA and CDR2 FQGNSA. The CDR3 spans 14 residues. Trimming removed 5 bases at V and 6 bases at J, with 14 bases between. The CDR3 region has the DNA TGTGCCAGCAGCCTAGGGGGGCAATCAAACACCATATATTTT. Protein sequence: CASSLGGQSNTIYF.

In DNA form, the CDR3 reads TGTGCCAGCAGCGTAGCCGAGGGAATCAGTCGTCCAGATACGCAGTATTTT. It yields the protein CASSVAEGISRPDTQYF. V and J are TRBV9 and TRBJ2-3; TRBD2 might be the D (5 bases). This CDR3 spans 17 amino acids. Germline CDR1 SGDLS, CDR2 YYNGEE. V was shortened by 0 bases and J by 4 bases, with 18 bases between the two germline ends. Full variable domain (remainder filled in from reference TRBV9 and TRBJ2-3): DSGVTQTPKHLITATGQRVTLRCSPRSGDLSVYWYQQSLDQGLQFLIQYYNGEERAKGNILERFSAQQFPDLHSELNLSSLELGDSALYFCASSVAEGISRPDTQYFGPGTRLTVL.

V gene TRBV19 combines with J gene TRBJ2-3, with TRBD2 matching 8 bases. The CDR3 consists of 15 residues. Trimming removed 5 bases from V and 1 base from J; junction bases left unmatched: 5. Germline CDR1 reads LNHDA; CDR2 reads SQIVND (reference sequence). The CDR3: CASSPGGPRTDTQYF. CDR3 nucleotides: TGTGCCAGTAGTCCGGGGGGGCCCCGCACAGATACGCAGTATTTT.

The chain joins TRBV7-9 to TRBJ1-3, with TRBD1 identical over 7 bases. The germline gives CDR1 SEHNR, CDR2 FQNEAQ (reference sequence). CDR3 length equals 13 residues. The trim removed 4 bases at V and 5 bases at J, leaving 2 bases unmatched. The CDR3 DNA sequence: TGTGCCAGCAGCTGGGACAGCCGAAACACCATATATTTT. Amino acid sequence: CASSWDSRNTIYF.

The chain recombines TRBV24-1 with TRBJ1-2; D is undetermined. The CDR3 sequence is 14 residues long. Trimming shortened V by 4 bases and J by 6 bases, and 14 bases separated the two germline ends. The V gene's germline CDR1 is KGHDR and CDR2 SFDVKD. The CDR3 region is CATSDLYTGNGYTF. The CDR3 coding sequence is TGTGCCACCAGTGACCTTTACACGGGAAATGGCTACACCTTC.

V is TRBV3-1 (or the pseudogene TRBV3-2) and J is TRBJ1-2, with 10 nucleotides matching TRBD1. This CDR3 is 15 amino acids long. V lost 3 bases to trimming and J lost 6 bases; unmatched junction nucleotides: 7. Germline V gives CDR1 LGHDT, CDR2 YNNKEL (reference sequence). CDR3 region: CASSQSGQGRNGYTF. CDR3 bases: TGTGCCAGCAGCCAGTCGGGACAGGGGAGAAATGGCTACACCTTC.

Of note for this clone: The germline gene is not matched at one end of the junction; a read error may be the cause. The rearrangement joins TRBV19 to TRBJ1-1; tentatively, D is TRBD1 (5 bases). The V gene's germline CDR1 is LNHDA and CDR2 SQIVND (reference sequence). CDR3 length: 15 amino acids. CDR3 nucleotides: TGTGCCAGTAGTAGGCAGTTCACAGGTTCGGGTGAAGTTTTCTTT. It yields the protein CASSRQFTGSGEVFF.

V usage is TRBV7-3 and J usage is TRBJ1-2; possibly TRBD1 for D (6 bases). CDR3 size: 13 residues. From germline, CDR1 is SGHTA and CDR2 FQGTGA. The V end lost 1 base, the J end lost 6 bases, and 9 bases lay between the germline ends. The DNA for the CDR3 is TGTGCCAGCAGCTTAAACAGGGAACATGGCTACACCTTC. This translates into CASSLNREHGYTF.

J is TRBJ2-1 and V is TRBV28; D unresolved. CDR1 and CDR2 (germline): MDHEN, SYDVKM. CDR3 size: 12 residues. V was trimmed by 6 bases and J by 8 bases, leaving 11 bases between them. CDR3 sequence reads: CASRPPGDEQFF. CDR3 nucleotide sequence: TGTGCCAGCAGGCCCCCCGGAGATGAGCAGTTCTTC.

Here the CDR3 reads CASSPSGGPASEKLFF. The CDR3 region has the DNA TGTGCCAGCAGTCCCTCAGGGGGGCCCGCGAGTGAAAAACTGTTTTTT. V and J are TRBV28 and TRBJ1-4; 7 nucleotides agree with TRBD1. With 5 bases clipped from V and 7 bases from J, the junction kept 13 bases outside the gene matches. The germline CDR1 and CDR2 sequences are MDHEN and SYDVKM. This CDR3 is built from 16 residues.

The chain has TRBV2 and TRBJ1-5, with D possibly matching TRBD1 (6 bases). In germline, CDR1 is SNHLY, CDR2 FYNNEI. The length of the CDR3 is 16 residues. V lost 4 bases, J lost 5 bases, and 18 bases lay in between. The CDR3 DNA follows: TGTGCCAGCAGTGTCGGGCAGGGGAGAAATTATCAGCCCCAGCATTTT. Its protein product is CASSVGQGRNYQPQHF.

The V and J genes are TRBV29-1 and TRBJ2-2; 9 bases line up with TRBD1. The CDR3 runs to 13 residues. Germline lookup yields CDR1 SQVTM and CDR2 ANQGSEA. Losses at the gene ends were 5 bases for V and 2 bases for J; bases not matched to a gene: 0. The CDR3: CSVTGGNTGELFF. DNA for the CDR3: TGCAGCGTTACAGGGGGCAACACCGGGGAGCTGTTTTTT.

As concerns this clone: The sample contains more than one DNA sequence encoding this CDR3. The chain has TRBV6-5 and TRBJ1-1; 7 bases match TRBD1. The CDR3 is 13 residues long. V shed 7 bases, J shed 0 bases, and the junction held 2 bases outside the gene matches. Germline CDR1 reads MNHEY; CDR2 reads SVGAGI. The CDR3 sequence: CASTRGLNTEAFF. CDR3 DNA sequence: TGTGCCAGCACCAGGGGGTTGAACACTGAAGCTTTCTTT.

The V and J genes are TRBV3-1 (or the pseudogene TRBV3-2) and TRBJ2-7; 7 nucleotides match TRBD2. This CDR3 spans 15 amino acids. Trimming cost V 4 bases and J 0 bases; bases outside gene matches: 6. Germline V gene sequence: CDR1 LGHDT, CDR2 YNNKEL (reference sequence). Here the CDR3 DNA reads TGTGCCAGCAGCCCTCTCGGCGGGGGCTCCTACGAGCAGTACTTC. It yields the protein CASSPLGGGSYEQYF.

This clone is a singleton in its sample. J is TRBJ1-2 and V is TRBV19; the D is unclear. V lost 2 bases, J lost 2 bases, and 12 bases lay in between. The germline V gene encodes CDR1 LNHDA and CDR2 SQIVND (reference sequence). The CDR3 runs 15 residues. The CDR3 nucleotides are TGTGCCAGTAGTATACCCCAGGAGGGAAACTATGGCTACACCTTC. It encodes CASSIPQEGNYGYTF.

The chain is built from TRBV6-5 and TRBJ1-2, with D hard to call. The CDR3 is 12 residues long. V lost 8 bases, J lost 3 bases, and 10 bases lay in between. Germline V gives CDR1 MNHEY, CDR2 SVGAGI. The CDR3 sequence: CASAVRDYGYTF. The CDR3 DNA sequence: TGTGCCAGCGCGGTGAGGGACTATGGCTACACCTTC.

The V call is TRBV7-9, the J call TRBJ1-1; possibly TRBD1 for D (6 bases). Trimming left V 5 bases short and J 1 base short, with 14 bases between. Germline lookup yields CDR1 SEHNR and CDR2 FQNEAQ (reference sequence). The CDR3 extends over 15 amino acids. The CDR3, as DNA: TGTGCCAGCAGCCCCGGACAGCCAGGGAACACTGAAGCTTTCTTT. It specifies CASSPGQPGNTEAFF.

This clone has more than one count but fewer than ten. This chain uses TRBV6-6 with TRBJ1-1; no firm D call. Deletions cut 2 bases from V and 0 bases from J, with 7 bases between. The germline V gene encodes CDR1 MNHNY and CDR2 SVGAGI (reference sequence). The CDR3 is made up of 14 amino acids. CDR3: CASSYPTVNTEAFF. DNA for the CDR3: TGTGCCAGCAGTTACCCAACAGTGAACACTGAAGCTTTCTTT.

This clone was seen more than once but under ten times. The rearrangement uses TRBV6-5 and TRBJ2-1; 8 bases line up with TRBD2. Germline trimming cut 7 bases from V and 8 bases from J; bases unmatched to any gene: 13. The germline V gene has CDR1 MNHEY and CDR2 SVGAGI. The CDR3 spans 15 residues. The CDR3 DNA reads as TGTGCCAGCACCCCCAATCGGGGGGGCGGGGATGAGCAGTTCTTC. This gives the protein CASTPNRGGGDEQFF.

The chain is built from TRBV18 and TRBJ1-1; no reliable D call. CDR1 is KGHSH, CDR2 LQKENI, per germline. V was trimmed by 2 bases and J by 5 bases, leaving 12 bases between them. The CDR3 contains 14 residues. CDR3 nucleotides: TGTGCCAGCTCACCAAGGCCCCGGGAGACTGAAGCTTTCTTT. The encoded protein is CASSPRPRETEAFF.

This clone was counted once. The V gene is TRBV7-3, the J gene TRBJ2-3; D is unclear. CDR1 SGHTA and CDR2 FQGTGA come from the germline V gene. This CDR3 contains 14 residues. The ends were cut back, 2 bases at V and 2 bases at J, with 8 bases in the middle. CDR3 amino acids: CASSLSVPTDTQYF. For the CDR3, the DNA is TGTGCCAGCAGCTTATCGGTACCCACAGATACGCAGTATTTT.

This clone was seen a few times. The rearrangement joins TRBV30 to TRBJ1-1; the D gene is possibly TRBD1 (6 bases). V lost 0 bases to trimming and J lost 11 bases, with 13 bases between them. This CDR3 contains 12 residues. Germline CDR1 GTSNPN, CDR2 SVGIG (reference sequence). CDR3 nucleotides: TGTGCCTGGAGTGTTAGGGGGTTACGGGCTTTCTTT. Translation: CAWSVRGLRAFF. Complete variable domain (other parts from reference TRBV30 and TRBJ1-1): SQTIHQWPATLVQPVGSPLSLECTVEGTSNPNLYWYRQAAGRGLQLLFYSVGIGQISSEVPQNLSASRPQDRQFILSSKKLLLSDSGFYLCAWSVRGLRAFFGQGTRLTVV.